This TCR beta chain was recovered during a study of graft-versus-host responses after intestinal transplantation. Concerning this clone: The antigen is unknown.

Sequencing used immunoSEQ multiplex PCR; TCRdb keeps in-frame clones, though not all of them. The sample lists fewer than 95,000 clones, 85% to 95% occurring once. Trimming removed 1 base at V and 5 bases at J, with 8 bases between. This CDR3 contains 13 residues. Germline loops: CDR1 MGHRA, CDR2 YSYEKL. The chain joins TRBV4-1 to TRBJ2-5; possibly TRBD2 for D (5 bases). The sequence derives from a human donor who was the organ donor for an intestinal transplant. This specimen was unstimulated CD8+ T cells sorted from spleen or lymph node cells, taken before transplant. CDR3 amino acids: CASSQAAGETQYF. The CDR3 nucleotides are TGCGCCAGCAGCCAAGCCGCGGGTGAGACCCAGTACTTC.